This TCR beta chain stems from a study of cytomegalovirus exposure and HLA in healthy donors. Whole-study results and caveats: CMV serostatus alone was available as immune exposure information. In a later analysis, a missense DCLRE1C variant was linked to TCR beta V- and J-gene trimming. The authors listed 150 to 200 TCR beta chains as cytomegalovirus-associated.

As concerns this clone: Its target is unknown.

Primers included in the PCR were 60 Vbeta and 13 Jbeta primers. Sequencing used immunoSEQ multiplex PCR; TCRdb keeps in-frame clones, though not all of them. The sample shows about 170,000 clones, less than 85% of them seen only once. Each donor was healthy, and each was a bone marrow donor. With 3 bases clipped from V and 5 bases from J, the junction kept 5 bases outside the gene matches. CDR1 SEHNR and CDR2 FQNEAQ come from the germline V gene (reference sequence). The CDR3 totals 14 residues. The source of this sequence is a boy aged 2 to 10 in good health and CMV-seronegative. This chain connects TRBV7-9 to TRBJ1-1; TRBD1 agrees at 8 bases. Source material: PBMCs. The CDR3 region has the DNA TGTGCCAGCAGCTTGGACAGGGAGGAAACTGAAGCTTTCTTT. It is translated as CASSLDREETEAFF.